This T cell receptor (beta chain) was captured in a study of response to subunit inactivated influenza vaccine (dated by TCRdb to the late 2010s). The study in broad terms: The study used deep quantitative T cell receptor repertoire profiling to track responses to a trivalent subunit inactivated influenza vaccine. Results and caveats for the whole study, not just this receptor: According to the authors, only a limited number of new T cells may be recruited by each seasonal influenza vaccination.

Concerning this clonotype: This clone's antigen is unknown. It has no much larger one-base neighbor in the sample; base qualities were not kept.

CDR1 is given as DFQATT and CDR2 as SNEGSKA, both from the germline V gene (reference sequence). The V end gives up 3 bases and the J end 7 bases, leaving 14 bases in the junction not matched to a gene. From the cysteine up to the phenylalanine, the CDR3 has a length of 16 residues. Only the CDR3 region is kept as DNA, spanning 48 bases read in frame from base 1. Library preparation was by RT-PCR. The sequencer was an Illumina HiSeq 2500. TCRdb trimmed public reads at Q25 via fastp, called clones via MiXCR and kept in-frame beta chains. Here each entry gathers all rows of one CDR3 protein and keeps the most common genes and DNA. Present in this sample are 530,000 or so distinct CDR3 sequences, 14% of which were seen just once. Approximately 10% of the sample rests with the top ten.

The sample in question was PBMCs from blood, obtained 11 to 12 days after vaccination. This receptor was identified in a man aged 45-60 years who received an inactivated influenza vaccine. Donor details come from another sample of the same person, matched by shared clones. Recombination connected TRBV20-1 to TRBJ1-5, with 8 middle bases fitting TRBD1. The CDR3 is CSASRLQDRGRQPQHF. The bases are TGCAGTGCTAGCCGACTTCAAGACAGGGGCCGCCAGCCCCAGCATTTT.